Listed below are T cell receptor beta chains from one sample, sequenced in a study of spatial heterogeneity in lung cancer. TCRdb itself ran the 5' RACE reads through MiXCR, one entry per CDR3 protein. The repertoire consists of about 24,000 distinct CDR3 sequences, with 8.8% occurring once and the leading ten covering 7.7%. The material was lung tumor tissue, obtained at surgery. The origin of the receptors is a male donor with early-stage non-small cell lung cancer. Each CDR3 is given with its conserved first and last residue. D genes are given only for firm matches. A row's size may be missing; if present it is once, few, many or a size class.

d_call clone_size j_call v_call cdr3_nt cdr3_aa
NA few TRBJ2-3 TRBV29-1 TGCAGCGTGGGACGGCTAACAGATACGCAGTATTTT CSVGRLTDTQYF
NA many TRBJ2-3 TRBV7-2 TGTGCCAGCAGCTCACTATCCCCGGATACGCAGTATTTT CASSSLSPDTQYF
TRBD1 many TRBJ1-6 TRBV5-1 TGCGCCAGCAGCGGGACAGGGGTGTATAATTCACCCCTCCACTTT CASSGTGVYNSPLHF
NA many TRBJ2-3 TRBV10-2 TGCGCCAGCAGTGGGTTAGTCGGCACAGATACGCAGTATTTT CASSGLVGTDTQYF
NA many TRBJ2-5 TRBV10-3 TGTGCCATCAGTGTCCATCGGGCCGACGGGGAGACCCAGTACTTC CAISVHRADGETQYF
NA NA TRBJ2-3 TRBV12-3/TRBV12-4 TGTGCCAGCACCCTAAGCAACGGGGGGCGGGTTACGCAGTATTTT CASTLSNGGRVTQYF
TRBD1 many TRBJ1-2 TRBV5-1 TGCGCCAGCAGCTCTTTACAGGGGGCTTATGGCTACACCTTC CASSSLQGAYGYTF
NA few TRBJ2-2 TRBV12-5 TGTGCTAGTGGCTTCGACCGGGAGCTGTTTTTT CASGFDRELFF
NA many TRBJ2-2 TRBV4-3 NA CASSQDPQGAGELFFGEGSRELFF
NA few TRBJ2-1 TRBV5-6 TGTGCCAGCAGCTTCCCCAGGGGCATTCTAGCGATCGTGGACAATGAGCAGTTCTTC CASSFPRGILAIVDNEQFF
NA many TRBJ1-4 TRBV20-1 TGCAGTGCTACCTTCCCTCGACAGGTCCTTAATGAAAAACTGTTTTTT CSATFPRQVLNEKLFF
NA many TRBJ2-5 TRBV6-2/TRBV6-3 TGTGCCAGCAGTTCGAGGGGGGGGCAAGAGACCCAGTACTTC CASSSRGGQETQYF
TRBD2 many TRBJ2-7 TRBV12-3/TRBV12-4 TGTGCCAGCAGTCCGACCCGACTAGCGGGACTCTACCAGCAGTACTTC CASSPTRLAGLYQQYF
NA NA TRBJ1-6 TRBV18 TGTGCCAGCTCACCAGGGTTTGATTCACCCCTCCACTTT CASSPGFDSPLHF
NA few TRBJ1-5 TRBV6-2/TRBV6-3 TGTGCCAGCAGCCCCAACCGGGCCAAGGGATGGCATTTT CASSPNRAKGWHF
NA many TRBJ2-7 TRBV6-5 TGTGCCAGCAGTTACAGTCGGGGGTACGAGCAGTACTTC CASSYSRGYEQYF
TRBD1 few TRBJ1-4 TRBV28 TGTGCCAGCACCCCTGGGACAGGGCGAGAAAAACTGTTTTTT CASTPGTGREKLFF
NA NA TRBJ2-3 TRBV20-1 TGCAGTGCTGAGGGTCCCGTAATCACAGATACGCAGTATTTT CSAEGPVITDTQYF